A selection of T cell receptor beta chains follows, all from one sample in a study of T cells after yellow fever vaccination. Via MiXCR, TCRdb re-called the 5' RACE reads, giving one row per CDR3 protein. This table holds around 250,000 distinct CDR3 sequences, roughly 5% found once. The sample in question was CD4+ T cells sorted from PBMCs, obtained on the day of the yellow fever booster vaccination. Receptor source: a man aged 18 to 30 who received the YFV17D yellow fever vaccine. Both conserved end residues are part of each CDR3. D genes are given only for firm matches. Not all rows give a size; the values are once, few, many and, for expanded clones, a class.

size	D	V	J	DNA	CDR3
many	TRBD1	TRBV5-1	TRBJ2-2	TGCGCCAGCAGCTTGCACGTACCGGGACAGGGTAACACCGGGGAGCTGTTTTTT	CASSLHVPGQGNTGELFF
-	-	TRBV7-9	TRBJ1-1	TGTGCCAGCAGCTTACCCGGTCCTAGGGAGGACACTGAAGCTTTCTTT	CASSLPGPREDTEAFF
many	-	TRBV5-1	TRBJ2-5	TGCGCCAGCAGCCCGGGGGCGGGGGACTGGGAGACCCAGTACTTC	CASSPGAGDWETQYF
many	-	TRBV25-1	TRBJ1-2	TGTGCCAGCAGTGAGGGAATCGGTGGCTACACCTTC	CASSEGIGGYTF
-	-	TRBV4-1	TRBJ2-7	TGCGCCAGCTCCCGGGACCAAGTATACGAGCAGTACTTC	CASSRDQVYEQYF
many	-	TRBV7-2	TRBJ1-2	TGTGCCAGCAGCCCCCCCGGGGGGACCCAAGGGGGCTACACCTTC	CASSPPGGTQGGYTF
few	-	TRBV2	TRBJ2-1	TGTGCCAGCAGTGGGGGCTCCTCCTCCTACAATGAGCAGTTCTTC	CASSGGSSSYNEQFF
-	-	TRBV5-1	TRBJ2-2	TGCGCCAGCAGCTTGGGACACACCCAAACCGGGGAGCTGTTTTTT	CASSLGHTQTGELFF
-	-	TRBV30	TRBJ2-7	TGTGCCTGGAGTGTGGGGGAATTTTACGAGCAGTACTTC	CAWSVGEFYEQYF
many	TRBD1	TRBV5-4	TRBJ2-1	TGTGCCAGCAGCCTGGGACAGGGGACTTACAATGAGCAGTTCTTC	CASSLGQGTYNEQFF
-	TRBD2	TRBV6-5	TRBJ2-6	TGTGCCAGCAGCCGTGACCTAGCGGCCTCGGTCGGGGCCAACGTCCTGACTTTC	CASSRDLAASVGANVLTF
many	TRBD1	TRBV12-3/TRBV12-4	TRBJ1-4	TGTGCCAGCAGCCGGGGACAGTCCCTTGGGGAACTGTTTTTT	CASSRGQSLGELFF
many	TRBD1	TRBV3-1	TRBJ1-1	TGTGCCAGCAGCCAAAACCTTGGGCCTTACGGGACAGGGGCTTTCTTT	CASSQNLGPYGTGAFF
-	TRBD1	TRBV10-3	TRBJ1-2	TGTGCCATCAGTAGGGACAGCTATGGCTACACCTTC	CAISRDSYGYTF
-	-	TRBV10-3	TRBJ1-5	TGTGCCATCAGGCAGGGCTTGGAGAGCAATCAGCCCCAGCATTTT	CAIRQGLESNQPQHF
many	-	TRBV4-2	TRBJ2-5	TGTGCCAGCAGCCAAGATCAGGGGGGACTAGTGCCCCAGTACTTC	CASSQDQGGLVPQYF